A single sample gave rise to the 29 T cell receptor beta chains below, sequenced in a study of PD-1 blockade in classical Hodgkin lymphoma. This sample's time point: cycle 4 day 1 (C4D1), after 5 to 7 weeks of nivolumab. Autologous stem cell transplantation was followed by relapse in every patient, and brentuximab vedotin exposure varied. Magnetic negative selection of thawed PBMCs was the method by which CD4+ T cells were purified. This table comes from immunoSEQ multiplex PCR, and its TCRdb copy is limited to in-frame clones, with some not included. The sample records 25,000 to 35,000 clones, about 81% being singletons. Specimen: CD4+ T cells from blood, collected before the fourth cycle of nivolumab. The receptors shown here come from a human donor with classical Hodgkin lymphoma.

The chain joins TRBV30 to TRBJ2-7, with 7 bases fitting TRBD1. Germline V gives CDR1 GTSNPN, CDR2 SVGIG (reference sequence). V shed 4 bases and J 5 bases; nucleotides not matched to a gene: 5. The CDR3 extends over 12 amino acids. The CDR3 reads CAWTDRAHEQYF. CDR3 nucleotide sequence: TGTGCCTGGACCGACAGGGCGCACGAGCAGTACTTC.

The chain carries TRBV29-1 and TRBJ2-7; a possible D gene is TRBD2 (6 bases). CDR3 length: 13 residues. Trimming stripped 5 bases from V and 3 bases from J, with 14 bases between. In germline, CDR1 is SQVTM, CDR2 ANQGSEA. The CDR3 DNA reads TGCAGCGTTTGCCTAGCGCCTGACTACGAGCAGTACTTC. This translates into CSVCLAPDYEQYF.

This clone was detected only once. The chain links TRBV4-2 to TRBJ2-7; 11 bases line up with TRBD1. The CDR3 extends over 15 amino acids. J lost 7 bases, V lost 1 base, and 6 bases had no gene match. Germline V CDR1 and CDR2: LGHNA, YNFKEQ. CDR3: CASSQGDRGFLEQYF. The CDR3 region has the DNA TGTGCCAGCAGCCAAGGGGACAGGGGGTTTTTGGAGCAGTACTTC.

CDR3 sequence: CASSPGTYTEAFF. In DNA form, the CDR3 reads TGTGCCAGCTCACCTGGGACCTACACTGAAGCTTTCTTT. The V call is TRBV18, the J call TRBJ1-1; tentatively, D is TRBD1 (5 bases). V was clipped by 3 bases and J by 3 bases, with 8 bases between them. CDR3 length equals 13 residues. Germline V gives CDR1 KGHSH, CDR2 LQKENI.

This clone has just one count. The chain carries TRBV15 and TRBJ2-5; TRBD2 matches at 7 bases. The CDR3 contains 13 residues. Germline V CDR1 and CDR2: LNHNV, YYDKDF (reference sequence). CDR3 bases: TGTGCTACTGGGACTATAACGGGGGAGACCCAGTACTTC. It is translated as CATGTITGETQYF. Supplemented by reference TRBV15 and TRBJ2-5, the full variable domain reads DAMVIQNPRYQVTQFGKPVTLSCSQTLNHNVMYWYQQKSSQAPKLLFHYYDKDFNNEADTPDNFQSRRPNTSFCFLDIRSPGLGDTAMYLCATGTITGETQYFGPGTRLLVL.

This clone turned up a few times. The chain carries TRBV7-8 and TRBJ1-5; no clear D gene. CDR3 length: 15 amino acids. Trimming left V 1 base short and J 4 bases short, with 11 bases between. Germline CDR1 is SGHVS and CDR2 is FQNEAQ. CDR3 nucleotide sequence: TGTGCCAGCAGCTTAGACGGATTAGCAAATCAGCCCCAGCATTTT. Translated: CASSLDGLANQPQHF.

The chain couples TRBV7-2 to TRBJ1-1; D remains unclear. The CDR3 covers 14 residues. Trimming stripped 5 bases from V and 5 bases from J, with 15 bases between. Germline V gene data show CDR1 as SGHTA and CDR2 as FQGNSA. The CDR3 nucleotides are TGTGCCAGCAGCGCCGTGGCAGTGGGGACTGAAGCTTTCTTT. Translating gives CASSAVAVGTEAFF.

V usage is TRBV9 and J usage is TRBJ2-7; 14 bases agree with TRBD2. The trim removed 4 bases at V and 1 base at J, leaving 4 bases unmatched. Germline-derived CDR1 and CDR2 are SGDLS and YYNGEE. The CDR3 has 16 residues. The CDR3 here is CASSYGLAGGSYEQYF. The CDR3 DNA sequence: TGTGCCAGCAGCTACGGACTAGCGGGGGGATCCTACGAGCAGTACTTC.

The chain recombines TRBV6-1 with TRBJ1-1; D might be TRBD1 (5 bases). CDR1 and CDR2 from the germline V gene are MNHNS and SASEGT. The CDR3 consists of 13 residues. V gave up 5 bases and J gave up 5 bases, with 12 bases separating them. Here the CDR3 DNA reads TGTGCCAGCAGTAGCGGTAGGGGAACTGAAGCTTTCTTT. Protein product: CASSSGRGTEAFF.

In DNA form, the CDR3 reads TGTGCCAGCAGCTTTAAGACCCAGTACTTC. Translation gives CASSFKTQYF. This sequence joins TRBV5-8 and TRBJ2-5; D is uncertain. The CDR3 contains 10 residues. Germline lookup yields CDR1 SGHTS and CDR2 YDEGEE. V was trimmed by 2 bases and J by 6 bases, leaving 2 bases between them. Filled out from reference TRBV5-8 and TRBJ2-5, the complete variable domain reads EAGVTQSPTHLIKTRGQQATLRCSPISGHTSVYWYQQALGLGLQFLLWYDEGEERNRGNFPPRFSGRQFPNYSSELNVNALELEDSALYLCASSFKTQYFGPGTRLLVL.

This chain uses TRBV28 with TRBJ1-2; possibly TRBD1 for D (6 bases). This CDR3 is 14 amino acids long. Germline V gene sequence: CDR1 MDHEN, CDR2 SYDVKM. V was trimmed by 1 base and J by 3 bases, leaving 9 bases between them. The CDR3 protein is CASSLYRDYYGYTF. DNA for the CDR3: TGTGCCAGCAGTTTATACAGGGACTACTATGGCTACACCTTC.

V is TRBV30 and J is TRBJ1-3; D is perhaps TRBD1 (5 bases). V lost 5 bases and J 4 bases, leaving 18 bases between the germline ends. CDR3 length equals 15 residues. Germline V gene sequence: CDR1 GTSNPN, CDR2 SVGIG (reference sequence). CDR3 region: CAWGTYRSPGNTIYF. The CDR3 DNA sequence: TGTGCCTGGGGAACTTACAGGAGCCCAGGAAACACCATATATTTT.

The chain carries TRBV19 and TRBJ2-7; D may be TRBD1 (5 bases). The germline V and J ends were trimmed by 4 bases and 2 bases, with 12 bases remaining between them. CDR3 length: 14 residues. Germline V lookup: CDR1 LNHDA, CDR2 SQIVND (reference sequence). CDR3: CASSTKATAYEQYF. In nucleotides, the CDR3 is TGTGCCAGTAGTACCAAGGCGACAGCCTACGAGCAGTACTTC.

The rearrangement uses TRBV27 and TRBJ2-6; D gene unclear. V lost 3 bases and J 1 base, leaving 7 bases between the germline ends. Germline V gene data show CDR1 as MNHEY and CDR2 as SMNVEV (reference sequence). The length of the CDR3 is 15 residues. CDR3 sequence: CASSFWQSGANVLTF. The CDR3 DNA reads as TGTGCCAGCAGTTTCTGGCAATCTGGGGCCAACGTCCTGACTTTC.

The gene calls are TRBV9 and TRBJ2-5, with D maybe TRBD2 (6 bases). The V end lost 0 bases, the J end lost 3 bases, and 9 bases lay between the germline ends. CDR3 length equals 14 residues. Germline loops: CDR1 SGDLS, CDR2 YYNGEE. The CDR3 protein is CASSVAGGEETQYF. CDR3 sequence (DNA): TGTGCCAGCAGCGTAGCCGGGGGAGAAGAGACCCAGTACTTC.

The rearrangement joins TRBV7-3 to TRBJ2-2; D gene ambiguous. Germline V gene data show CDR1 as SGHTA and CDR2 as FQGTGA. The CDR3 spans 12 residues. The V and J ends lost 5 bases and 6 bases respectively, with 7 bases between them. The CDR3 DNA reads as TGTGCCAGCAGCCGGATCTCCGGGGAGCTGTTTTTT. Amino acid sequence: CASSRISGELFF.

This sequence joins TRBV7-8 and TRBJ2-4; tentative D call: TRBD2 (5 bases). CDR1 is SGHVS and CDR2 is FQNEAQ in the germline V gene. Trimming pared 0 bases from V and 0 bases from J, leaving 12 bases between. The CDR3 sequence is 17 residues long. CDR3 loop: CASSLAGLSVAKNIQYF. The CDR3 bases are TGTGCCAGCAGCTTAGCAGGACTCAGTGTAGCCAAAAACATTCAGTACTTC. Together with reference TRBV7-8 and TRBJ2-4, the CDR3 gives the full variable domain: GAGVSQSPRYKVAKRGQDVALRCDPISGHVSLFWYQQALGQGPEFLTYFQNEAQLDKSGLPSDRFFAERPEGSVSTLKIQRTQQEDSAVYLCASSLAGLSVAKNIQYFGAGTRLSVL.

The chain recombines TRBV5-1 with TRBJ2-5, with D hard to call. CDR3 size: 14 residues. The V gene's germline CDR1 is SGHRS and CDR2 YFSETQ. Trimming removed 6 bases at V and 5 bases at J, with 17 bases between. CDR3 sequence (DNA): TGCGCCAGCACGCCCGGGCCGGGCAGTGAGACCCAGTACTTC. Translated: CASTPGPGSETQYF.

This chain uses TRBV6-1 with TRBJ1-2; D remains unclear. Germline V lookup: CDR1 MNHNS, CDR2 SASEGT. This CDR3 is 13 amino acids long. Trimming shortened V by 4 bases and J by 12 bases, and 18 bases separated the two germline ends. The CDR3 nucleotides read TGTGCCAGCAGTGTATCCGGGCCCCCCGGGCACACCTTC. Protein product: CASSVSGPPGHTF.

The chain employs TRBV11-2 and TRBJ2-7; D unclear. Germline loops: CDR1 SGHAT, CDR2 FQNNGV. Trimming took off 1 base at V and 9 bases at J, with 4 bases between the two ends. The CDR3 is 10 amino acids. This chain's CDR3 is CASSLVVQYF. The CDR3 region has the DNA TGTGCCAGCAGCTTAGTTGTGCAGTACTTC.

The chain couples TRBV7-2 to TRBJ2-5; TRBD2 matches 7 bases. Germline lookup yields CDR1 SGHTA and CDR2 FQGNSA. The V and J ends lost 8 bases and 3 bases, in that order; junction bases with no gene match: 18. The CDR3 is 17 amino acids. CDR3 amino acids: CASRPSLGLKEKETQYF. In DNA form, the CDR3 reads TGTGCCAGCCGACCTAGCCTGGGACTAAAGGAAAAAGAGACCCAGTACTTC.

The rearrangement joins TRBV19 to TRBJ2-7; 12 bases are a match to TRBD2. J was trimmed by 3 bases and V by 6 bases; bases with no gene match: 6. The CDR3 is made up of 15 amino acids. Germline assignment: CDR1 LNHDA and CDR2 SQIVND (reference sequence). DNA of the CDR3: TGTGCCAGTAGACTAGCGGGGGGCCCTAGCTACGAGCAGTACTTC. Translated, it gives CASRLAGGPSYEQYF.

V gene TRBV7-9 combines with J gene TRBJ2-1, with a tentative D call TRBD2 (6 bases). CDR1 is SEHNR and CDR2 is FQNEAQ in the germline V gene (reference sequence). The CDR3 runs to 14 residues. Deletions cut 5 bases from V and 6 bases from J, with 14 bases between. CDR3 DNA sequence: TGTGCCAGCAGCCGGGACTTGGTATCCAATGAGCAGTTCTTC. As protein: CASSRDLVSNEQFF.

A few counts support this clone. This sequence joins TRBV19 and TRBJ1-2, with D unclear. Trimming took 3 bases from V and 6 from J, leaving 14 bases between them. Per the germline V gene, CDR1 is LNHDA and CDR2 is SQIVND (reference sequence). The CDR3 runs to 14 residues. Here the CDR3 reads CASSMLVRRDGYTF. In nucleotides, the CDR3 is TGTGCCAGTAGTATGCTAGTCAGGAGAGATGGCTACACCTTC.

The rearrangement uses TRBV30 and TRBJ2-7; the match to TRBD1 covers 7 bases. The ends lost 5 bases at V and 6 bases at J; junction bases unmatched: 10. The CDR3 totals 13 residues. The germline gives CDR1 GTSNPN, CDR2 SVGIG (reference sequence). For the CDR3, the DNA is TGTGCCTGGGAAATAGGGGGCTCTGGCGAGCAGTACTTC. It translates to CAWEIGGSGEQYF.

This clone was seen a handful of times. J is TRBJ1-2 and V is TRBV29-1, with a weak D call TRBD1 (5 bases). Germline V lookup: CDR1 SQVTM, CDR2 ANQGSEA. This CDR3 has 13 residues. Trimming pared 1 base from V and 2 bases from J, leaving 8 bases between. CDR3 DNA: TGCAGCGTTGAAGGGGCAGGGAACTATGGCTACACCTTC. The encoded protein is CSVEGAGNYGYTF.

V gene TRBV27 combines with J gene TRBJ2-1; no reliable D call. CDR3 length: 16 residues. Trimming removed 0 bases from V and 4 bases from J, with 13 bases in between. Germline loops: CDR1 MNHEY, CDR2 SMNVEV (reference sequence). CDR3 in DNA: TGTGCCAGCAGTTTATCGAGGCAGTTAGGGTACAATGAGCAGTTCTTC. It is translated as CASSLSRQLGYNEQFF.

The chain employs TRBV5-1 and TRBJ2-5, with D tentatively TRBD2 (7 bases). Germline V gene lookup returns CDR1 SGHRS and CDR2 YFSETQ. This CDR3 has 15 amino acids. V shed 0 bases and J shed 2 bases, with 11 bases lying between them. The CDR3 DNA reads as TGCGCCAGCAGCTTGGGGGCGGGGGCACAAGAGACCCAGTACTTC. Translating it yields CASSLGAGAQETQYF.

This clone was seen only a few times. J is TRBJ2-2 and V is TRBV7-6; no firm D call. V lost 1 base and J 5 bases, leaving 8 bases between the germline ends. Germline CDR1 is SGHVS and CDR2 is FNYEAQ. CDR3 size: 14 residues. The DNA of the CDR3 is TGTGCCAGCAGCTTAGTCGGGTATACCGGGGAGCTGTTTTTT. Translating it yields CASSLVGYTGELFF.